This TCR beta chain was sequenced for a study of blood T cell repertoires in COVID-19. Across the study: Sites in the United States, Italy and Spain provided acute and convalescent COVID-19 samples. The cDNA or gDNA used as material had been derived from T cells, B-cell-depleted T cells, or PBMCs.

Germline V gives CDR1 LNHDA, CDR2 SQIVND (reference sequence). This CDR3 is built from 16 residues. Trimming stripped 0 bases from V and 10 bases from J, with 16 bases between. In the original workflow: Estimation of nucleated cell counts relied on the amplification of reference gene primers. Produced via immunoSEQ multiplex PCR; TCRdb's table is partial and in-frame only. V and J calls and clone size come straight from that table; D and trimming were deduced from the DNA. Counted here are roughly 200,000 clones, around 88% occurring once; the ten biggest clones make up approximately 9%. The TCR sequence derives from a man aged 35 to 55 with active or convalescent COVID-19. The gene calls are TRBV19 and TRBJ1-6; TRBD1 might be the D (5 bases). The source material was peripheral blood. The CDR3 nucleotides are TGTGCCAGTAGTATAGATGGAGCAGGGCTGCGATCACCCCTCCACTTT. Its protein product is CASSIDGAGLRSPLHF.